The next 32 T cell receptor beta chains were all read from a single sample in a study of shared clonotypes between healthy human individuals. Only in-frame clones appear in the TCRdb table, and some are missing; sequencing was by immunoSEQ multiplex PCR. The table lists about 2 million clones, roughly 96% of them singletons, with about 0.13% in the top ten. Sequencing input: naive CD4+ T cells sorted from blood. As for subset: CD45RA+ positively selected. These receptors all come from a man aged 18-30 years in good health.

The CDR3 loop reads CASSQDRAGSADTQYF. The DNA for the CDR3 is TGTGCCAGCAGCCAAGATAGGGCAGGCAGCGCAGATACGCAGTATTTT. The J gene is TRBJ2-3, the V gene TRBV4-2; no clear D gene. The CDR3 runs to 16 residues. V was cut by 0 bases and J by 4 bases, with 14 bases left in between. Germline-derived CDR1 and CDR2 are LGHNA and YNFKEQ.

CDR3 DNA: TGTGCCAGCAGTGAGCGGACAGGGGATTATGGCTACACCTTC. This translates into CASSERTGDYGYTF. The chain employs TRBV2 and TRBJ1-2, with 9 bases lining up with TRBD1. From germline, CDR1 is SNHLY and CDR2 FYNNEI. The CDR3 is 14 residues long. V gave up 3 bases and J gave up 5 bases; unmatched junction bases: 4.

The gene calls are TRBV6-1 and TRBJ2-7; either TRBD1 or TRBD2 may fit D (6 bases each). In germline, CDR1 is MNHNS, CDR2 SASEGT. V lost 3 bases and J lost 6, with 15 bases in between. CDR3 length equals 14 residues. CDR3 nucleotides: TGTGCCAGCAGTGAGAGGGGGATGGGAGGCGAGCAGTACTTC. The encoded protein is CASSERGMGGEQYF.

This clone was observed once. This chain joins TRBV5-1 and TRBJ2-7, with D perhaps TRBD2 (6 bases). Germline CDR1 is SGHRS and CDR2 is YFSETQ. Deletions cut 0 bases from V and 2 bases from J, with 12 bases between. The CDR3 consists of 15 residues. This chain's CDR3 is CASSLEGGKAYEQYF. For the CDR3, the DNA is TGCGCCAGCAGCTTGGAAGGCGGGAAGGCCTACGAGCAGTACTTC.

This chain links TRBV18 with TRBJ2-1, with D tentatively TRBD1 (6 bases). Trimming took 4 bases from V and 1 from J, leaving 14 bases between them. The length of the CDR3 is 16 residues. The germline gives CDR1 KGHSH, CDR2 LQKENI. Written as DNA, the CDR3 is TGTGCCAGCTCACTTCAGGGGCTTGGGTCCTACAATGAGCAGTTCTTC. This encodes CASSLQGLGSYNEQFF.

The chain couples TRBV23-1 to TRBJ1-6; D gene unclear. TRBV23-1 is designated an ORF whose function remains uncertain. V was pared by 1 base and J by 5 bases, with 9 bases between. CDR3 length: 15 amino acids. The CDR3 region is CASSQCDGHNSPLHF. As DNA, the CDR3 is TGCGCCAGCAGTCAATGTGACGGACATAATTCACCCCTCCACTTT.

J is TRBJ2-3 and V is TRBV28; no definite D call. Trimming removed 6 bases from V and 0 bases from J, with 7 bases in between. The CDR3 is 13 residues long. Germline CDR1 and CDR2: MDHEN and SYDVKM. Here the CDR3 DNA reads TGTGCCAGCAGCCGGAGAAGCACAGATACGCAGTATTTT. Translating it yields CASSRRSTDTQYF.

The rearrangement uses TRBV11-2 and TRBJ2-1, with D possibly being TRBD1 (6 bases). The CDR3 contains 15 residues. The germline CDR1 and CDR2 sequences are SGHAT and FQNNGV. V lost 7 bases to trimming and J lost 0 bases, with 13 bases between them. The CDR3 here is CASNAGQSSYNEQFF. CDR3 bases: TGTGCCAGCAACGCCGGACAGAGCTCCTACAATGAGCAGTTCTTC. The complete variable domain, with remaining parts taken from reference TRBV11-2 and TRBJ2-1, reads EAGVAQSPRYKIIEKRQSVAFWCNPISGHATLYWYQQILGQGPKLLIQFQNNGVVDDSQLPKDRFSAERLKGVDSTLKIQPAKLEDSAVYLCASNAGQSSYNEQFFGPGTRLTVL.

The rearrangement joins TRBV29-1 to TRBJ2-7; 7 nucleotides match TRBD1. This CDR3 is built from 12 residues. Germline CDR1 SQVTM, CDR2 ANQGSEA. V lost 4 bases, J lost 7 bases, and 7 bases stayed unmatched. CDR3 DNA sequence: TGCAGCGTTGTTAAGGGGGCCTGGGAGCAGTACTTC. This encodes CSVVKGAWEQYF.

The J gene is TRBJ1-2, the V gene TRBV28; 7 positions agree with TRBD1. The germline gives CDR1 MDHEN, CDR2 SYDVKM. V shed 5 bases and J 1 base; nucleotides not matched to a gene: 4. The CDR3 sequence is 14 residues long. In DNA form, the CDR3 reads TGTGCCAGCAGTGTCGGGACAGTTAACTATGGCTACACCTTC. Its protein product is CASSVGTVNYGYTF.

The J gene is TRBJ2-7, the V gene TRBV4-3; 10 bases match TRBD2. Germline CDR1 and CDR2: LGHNA and YSLEER. The CDR3 totals 19 residues. The V segment lost 4 bases and the J segment 3 bases; nucleotides outside the gene matches: 18. The CDR3: CASSPAQGGASGSFYEQYF. The CDR3 nucleotides read TGCGCCAGCAGCCCCGCCCAGGGTGGGGCTAGCGGGAGTTTCTACGAGCAGTACTTC.

The chain combines TRBV7-2 with TRBJ2-1; 8 bases fit TRBD2. The CDR3 is 18 residues long. V was clipped by 2 bases and J by 8 bases; unmatched bases: 17. Germline V gene lookup returns CDR1 SGHTA and CDR2 FQGNSA. The CDR3 DNA reads as TGTGCCAGCAGCTTATTAGCGGGGCCGGGTAGTTGGTATTATGAGCAGTTCTTC. It yields the protein CASSLLAGPGSWYYEQFF.

CDR3 sequence: CASSRSGRANNEQFF. CDR3 bases: TGTGCCAGCAGCCGGAGCGGGAGGGCCAACAATGAGCAGTTCTTC. The chain employs TRBV7-9 and TRBJ2-1, with 10 bases fitting TRBD2. The J segment lost 5 bases and the V segment lost 5 bases, leaving 6 bases of the junction unmatched. Germline lookup yields CDR1 SEHNR and CDR2 FQNEAQ (reference sequence). The CDR3 length is 15 residues.

Worth noting for this clone: Sequence at one end of the junction differs from germline and may be a read error. V usage is TRBV7-9 and J usage is TRBJ2-3, with 9 bases fitting TRBD1. The CDR3 sequence is 16 residues long. Germline V gene sequence: CDR1 SEHNR, CDR2 FQNEAQ (reference sequence). CDR3 nucleotides: TGTGCCAGCAGCTTACGCGGGACAGGGCACACAGATATGCAGTATTTT. This translates into CASSLRGTGHTDMQYF.

The V gene is TRBV6-1, the J gene TRBJ1-6; D is possibly TRBD1 (5 bases). Germline V gene lookup returns CDR1 MNHNS and CDR2 SASEGT. The CDR3 runs to 12 residues. Trimming took off 8 bases at V and 12 bases at J, with 14 bases between the two ends. The CDR3 nucleotides are TGTGCCAGCTCTAATCCGGGGGGACCCCTCCACTTT. Amino acids: CASSNPGGPLHF.

This clone was seen once. The sample contains more than one DNA sequence encoding this CDR3. The V gene is TRBV5-1, the J gene TRBJ2-3; 7 bases are shared with TRBD1. The germline V gene encodes CDR1 SGHRS and CDR2 YFSETQ. Losses at the gene ends were 4 bases for V and 3 bases for J; bases not matched to a gene: 5. The CDR3 is 14 residues long. The CDR3 reads CASSQGVVTDTQYF. The CDR3 region has the DNA TGCGCCAGCAGCCAGGGGGTCGTAACAGATACGCAGTATTTT.

Turning to this clone: The same CDR3 arises from other DNA sequences in this sample as well. The rearrangement links TRBV11-2 to TRBJ1-3; D is undetermined. V lost 0 bases and J lost 4, with 1 base in between. CDR1 and CDR2 from the germline V gene are SGHAT and FQNNGV. The CDR3 is 12 amino acids. CDR3: CASSLDGNTIYF. As DNA, the CDR3 is TGTGCCAGCAGCTTAGACGGAAACACCATATATTTT.

In DNA, the CDR3 is TGTGCCTGGAGTGCATGGCGACTAGCGGGAGGCCCCTGGGACTACGAGCAGTACTTC. Its translation is CAWSAWRLAGGPWDYEQYF. The chain has TRBV30 and TRBJ2-7; 13 bases fit TRBD2. There are 19 residues in the CDR3. CDR1 and CDR2 from the germline V gene are GTSNPN and SVGIG (reference sequence). V shed 1 base and J 3 bases; nucleotides not matched to a gene: 15.

Comments on this clone: A much larger clone lies one base from this, so it may be a read error. The sample holds other DNA sequences that translate to the same CDR3. The chain carries TRBV7-8 and TRBJ1-1; D gene uncertain. The CDR3 has 12 residues. Germline V gene sequence: CDR1 SGHVS, CDR2 FQNEAQ. The CDR3 sequence: CASSFVGTEAFF. The CDR3 coding sequence is TGCGCCAGCAGCTTCGTTGGAACTGAAGCTTTCTTT.

The genes are TRBV5-4 and TRBJ1-2, with 8 bases fitting TRBD1. The V gene's germline CDR1 is SGHNT and CDR2 YYREEE (reference sequence). Unmatched junction bases numbered 9, after V lost 4 bases and J lost 7 bases. CDR3 length equals 14 residues. DNA of the CDR3: TGTGCCAGCAGCACCACACAGGGGGGGATTGGCTACACCTTC. Translating gives CASSTTQGGIGYTF.

This chain uses TRBV7-9 with TRBJ2-5; D call uncertain. This CDR3 spans 14 amino acids. Germline CDR1 reads SEHNR; CDR2 reads FQNEAQ (reference sequence). Trimming pared 3 bases from V and 2 bases from J, leaving 10 bases between. The CDR3 region has the DNA TGTGCCAGCAGCTTTCCGGTACAACAAGAGACCCAGTACTTC. Its protein product is CASSFPVQQETQYF.

The CDR3: CASSQGGGFTEAFF. Here the CDR3 DNA reads TGTGCCAGCAGCCAAGGAGGGGGTTTTACTGAAGCTTTCTTT. This sequence joins TRBV4-2 and TRBJ1-1, with D perhaps matching TRBD1 (6 bases). This CDR3 spans 14 amino acids. The germline V gene encodes CDR1 LGHNA and CDR2 YNFKEQ. The V end lost 1 base, the J end lost 5 bases, and 11 bases lay between the germline ends.

The CDR3, as DNA: TGTGCCAGCAGTTACACGTCCGGGACAGGGGTGCACGAGCAGTACTTC. Translation: CASSYTSGTGVHEQYF. The gene calls are TRBV6-5 and TRBJ2-7; 10 bases fit TRBD1. The CDR3 has 16 amino acids. Germline V lookup: CDR1 MNHEY, CDR2 SVGAGI. The trim removed 2 bases at V and 5 bases at J, leaving 9 bases unmatched.

The V gene is TRBV4-1, the J gene TRBJ2-3; 8 bases line up with TRBD2. Germline V lookup: CDR1 MGHRA, CDR2 YSYEKL. Trimming cost V 3 bases and J 6 bases; bases outside gene matches: 23. CDR3 length: 20 residues. CDR3 coding DNA: TGCGCCAGCAGCCAGGATCAACTGCGAGCGGGGGCGAAACCACTGGATACGCAGTATTTT. As protein: CASSQDQLRAGAKPLDTQYF.

This rearrangement joins TRBV5-6 to TRBJ1-2; 7 bases map to TRBD1. The CDR3 covers 18 residues. Germline V lookup: CDR1 SGHDT, CDR2 YYEEEE. V gave up 4 bases and J gave up 1 base; unmatched junction bases: 16. The CDR3 bases are TGTGCCAGCAGCCGGCGAGGAATCGGGACAGCCTATAACTATGGCTACACCTTC. Its translation is CASSRRGIGTAYNYGYTF.

This clone is a singleton in its sample. The V call is TRBV27, the J call TRBJ1-2; D is ambiguous. Trimming left V 4 bases short and J 5 bases short, with 14 bases between. The germline gives CDR1 MNHEY, CDR2 SMNVEV (reference sequence). The CDR3 is made up of 14 amino acids. Here the CDR3 reads CASSSDLTVYGYTF. For the CDR3, the DNA is TGTGCCAGCAGTTCGGACCTGACGGTGTATGGCTACACCTTC.

The V and J genes are TRBV11-3 and TRBJ2-3, with D possibly called TRBD1 or TRBD2 (5 bases each). With 9 bases removed from V and 2 bases from J, the gap between germline ends came to 9 bases. The CDR3 contains 12 residues. Germline CDR1 SGHNT, CDR2 YENEEA. The CDR3 region is CASRGDTDTQYF. As DNA, the CDR3 is TGTGCCAGTAGGGGAGACACAGATACGCAGTATTTT.

The J gene is TRBJ2-1, the V gene TRBV7-3; 7 nucleotides line up with TRBD2. V dropped 2 bases and J dropped 4; count of bases not matched to a gene: 5. Germline V CDR1 and CDR2: SGHTA, FQGTGA. CDR3 size: 15 residues. The CDR3 nucleotides are TGTGCCAGCAGCTTAGAACTAGCGTTTTACAATGAGCAGTTCTTC. It yields the protein CASSLELAFYNEQFF.

The chain couples TRBV11-2 to TRBJ2-2, with D possibly matching TRBD1 (5 bases). V lost 3 bases, J lost 4 bases, and 12 bases lay in between. Per the germline V gene, CDR1 is SGHAT and CDR2 is FQNNGV. The CDR3 sequence is 15 residues long. CDR3 in amino acids: CASSLFRAVTGELFF. The CDR3 DNA reads TGTGCCAGCAGCTTGTTCAGGGCGGTCACCGGGGAGCTGTTTTTT.

The V call is TRBV6-5, the J call TRBJ2-7; the match to TRBD1 covers 8 bases. The V segment lost 6 bases and the J segment 3 bases; nucleotides outside the gene matches: 10. Germline lookup yields CDR1 MNHEY and CDR2 SVGAGI. The length of the CDR3 is 15 residues. CDR3: CASSWTGTGFYEQYF. In nucleotides, the CDR3 is TGTGCCAGCAGCTGGACCGGGACAGGTTTCTACGAGCAGTACTTC.

The chain recombines TRBV28 with TRBJ1-3; maybe TRBD1 (5 bases). CDR1 and CDR2 from the germline V gene are MDHEN and SYDVKM. This CDR3 has 17 residues. V dropped 3 bases and J dropped 3 bases, with 18 bases sitting between them. CDR3 bases: TGTGCCAGCAGTTTTTCCCCCCGTCGACAGTATGGAAACACCATATATTTT. Translating gives CASSFSPRRQYGNTIYF.

This chain connects TRBV25-1 to TRBJ1-1; D call uncertain. The CDR3 extends over 15 amino acids. Germline V CDR1 and CDR2: MGHDK, SYGVNS. V was clipped by 0 bases and J by 3 bases, with 11 bases between them. The CDR3 loop reads CASSEYEGEDTEAFF. The DNA for the CDR3 is TGTGCCAGCAGTGAATATGAGGGAGAGGACACTGAAGCTTTCTTT.